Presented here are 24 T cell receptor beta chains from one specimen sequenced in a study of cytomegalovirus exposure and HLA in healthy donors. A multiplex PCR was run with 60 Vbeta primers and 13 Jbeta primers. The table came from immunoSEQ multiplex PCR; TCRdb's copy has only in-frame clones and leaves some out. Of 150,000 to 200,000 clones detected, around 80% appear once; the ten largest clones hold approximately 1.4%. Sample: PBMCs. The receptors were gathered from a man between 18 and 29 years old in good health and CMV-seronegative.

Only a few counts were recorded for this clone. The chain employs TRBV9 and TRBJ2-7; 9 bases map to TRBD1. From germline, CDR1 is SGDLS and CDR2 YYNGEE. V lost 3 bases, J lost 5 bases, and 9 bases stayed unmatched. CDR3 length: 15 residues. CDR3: CASSASGTGFDEQYF. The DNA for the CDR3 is TGTGCCAGCAGCGCGTCCGGGACAGGGTTTGACGAGCAGTACTTC.

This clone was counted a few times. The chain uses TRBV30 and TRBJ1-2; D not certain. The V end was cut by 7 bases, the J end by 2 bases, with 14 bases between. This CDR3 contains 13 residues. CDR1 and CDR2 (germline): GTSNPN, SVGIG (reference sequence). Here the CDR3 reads CASRSSGNYGYTF. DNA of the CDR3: TGTGCCTCCCGGTCTAGTGGAAACTATGGCTACACCTTC.

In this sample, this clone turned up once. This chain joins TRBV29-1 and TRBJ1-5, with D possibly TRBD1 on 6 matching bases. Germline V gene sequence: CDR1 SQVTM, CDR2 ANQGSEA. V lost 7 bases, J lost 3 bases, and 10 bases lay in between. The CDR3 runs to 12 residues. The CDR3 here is CSARDNNQPQHF. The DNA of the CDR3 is TGCAGCGCCAGGGACAACAATCAGCCCCAGCATTTT.

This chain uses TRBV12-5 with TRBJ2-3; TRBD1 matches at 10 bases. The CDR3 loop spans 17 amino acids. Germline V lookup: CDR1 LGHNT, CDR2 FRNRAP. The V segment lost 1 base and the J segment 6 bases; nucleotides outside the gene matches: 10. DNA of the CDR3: TGTGCTAGTGGTTTGGGCCTCCGGGACAGGGGTACGGATACGCAGTATTTT. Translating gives CASGLGLRDRGTDTQYF. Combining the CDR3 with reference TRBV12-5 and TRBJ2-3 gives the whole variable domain DARVTQTPRHKVTEMGQEVTMRCQPILGHNTVFWYRQTMMQGLELLAYFRNRAPLDDSGMPKDRFSAEMPDATLATLKIQPSEPRDSAVYFCASGLGLRDRGTDTQYFGPGTRLTVL.

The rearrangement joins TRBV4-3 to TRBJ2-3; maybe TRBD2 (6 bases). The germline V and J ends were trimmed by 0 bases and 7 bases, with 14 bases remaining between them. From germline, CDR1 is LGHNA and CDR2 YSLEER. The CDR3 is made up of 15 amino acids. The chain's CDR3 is CASSQDRSSGYTQYF. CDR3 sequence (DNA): TGCGCCAGCAGCCAAGATAGGAGTAGCGGCTATACGCAGTATTTT.

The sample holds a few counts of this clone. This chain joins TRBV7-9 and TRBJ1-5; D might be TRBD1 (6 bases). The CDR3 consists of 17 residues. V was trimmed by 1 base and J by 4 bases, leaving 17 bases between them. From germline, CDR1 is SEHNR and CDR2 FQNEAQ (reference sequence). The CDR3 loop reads CASSLGQGPGLNQPQHF. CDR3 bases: TGTGCCAGCAGCTTAGGTCAGGGGCCAGGCTTGAATCAGCCCCAGCATTTT.

CDR3 in amino acids: CASSPGTGTPGANVLTF. DNA of the CDR3: TGTGCCAGCTCACCAGGGACAGGGACCCCTGGGGCCAACGTCCTGACTTTC. J is TRBJ2-6 and V is TRBV18; 9 nucleotides align to TRBD1. V shed 2 bases and J 2 bases; nucleotides not matched to a gene: 4. Germline CDR1 KGHSH, CDR2 LQKENI. The CDR3 spans 17 residues.

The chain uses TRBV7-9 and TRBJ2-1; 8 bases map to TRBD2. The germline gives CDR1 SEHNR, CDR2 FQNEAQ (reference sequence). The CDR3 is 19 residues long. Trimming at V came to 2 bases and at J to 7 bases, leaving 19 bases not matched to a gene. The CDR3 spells CASSLSYNGGGSNRNEQFF. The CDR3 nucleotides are TGTGCCAGCAGCTTATCGTATAACGGGGGGGGCTCAAACCGGAATGAGCAGTTCTTC.

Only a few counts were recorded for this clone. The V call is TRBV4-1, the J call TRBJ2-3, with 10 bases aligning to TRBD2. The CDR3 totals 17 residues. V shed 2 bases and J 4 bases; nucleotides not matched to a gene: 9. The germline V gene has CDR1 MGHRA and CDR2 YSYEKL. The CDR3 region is CASSQPHSGGWADTQYF. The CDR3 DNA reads TGCGCCAGCAGCCAACCGCATAGCGGGGGGTGGGCAGATACGCAGTATTTT.

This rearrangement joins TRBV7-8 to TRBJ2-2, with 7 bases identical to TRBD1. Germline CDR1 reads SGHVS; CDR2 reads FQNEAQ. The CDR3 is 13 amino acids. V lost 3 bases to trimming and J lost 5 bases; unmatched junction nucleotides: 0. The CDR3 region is CASSFRGTGELFF. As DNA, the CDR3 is TGTGCCAGCAGCTTCAGGGGGACCGGGGAGCTGTTTTTT.

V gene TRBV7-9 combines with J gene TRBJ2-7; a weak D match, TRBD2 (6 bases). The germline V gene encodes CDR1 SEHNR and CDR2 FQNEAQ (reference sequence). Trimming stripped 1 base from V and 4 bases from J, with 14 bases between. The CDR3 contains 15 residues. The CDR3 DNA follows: TGTGCCAGCAGCTTAGGGGGGACTCTCAGGTACGAGCAGTACTTC. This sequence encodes CASSLGGTLRYEQYF.

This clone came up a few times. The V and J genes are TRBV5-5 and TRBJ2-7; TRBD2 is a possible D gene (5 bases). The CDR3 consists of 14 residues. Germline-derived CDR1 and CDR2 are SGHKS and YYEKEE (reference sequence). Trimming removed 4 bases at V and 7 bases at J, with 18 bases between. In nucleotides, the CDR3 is TGTGCCAGCAGCACCCGGACCGCCGGGGAGGAGCAGTACTTC. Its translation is CASSTRTAGEEQYF. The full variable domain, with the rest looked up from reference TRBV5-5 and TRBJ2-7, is DAGVTQSPTHLIKTRGQQVTLRCSPISGHKSVSWYQQVLGQGPQFIFQYYEKEERGRGNFPDRFSARQFPNYSSELNVNALLLGDSALYLCASSTRTAGEEQYFGPGTRLTVT.

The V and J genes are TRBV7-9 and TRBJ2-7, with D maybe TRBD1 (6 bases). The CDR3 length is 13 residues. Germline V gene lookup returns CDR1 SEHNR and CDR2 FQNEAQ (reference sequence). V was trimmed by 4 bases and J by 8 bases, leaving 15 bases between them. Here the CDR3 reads CASSSTSGVKQYF. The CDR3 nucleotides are TGTGCCAGCAGCTCAACCTCAGGGGTTAAGCAGTACTTC.

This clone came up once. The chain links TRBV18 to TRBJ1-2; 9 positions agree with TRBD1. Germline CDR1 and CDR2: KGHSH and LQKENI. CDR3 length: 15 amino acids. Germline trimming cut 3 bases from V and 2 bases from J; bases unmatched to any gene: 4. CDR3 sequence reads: CASSPDTGGNYGYTF. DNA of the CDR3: TGTGCCAGCTCACCGGACACAGGGGGCAACTATGGCTACACCTTC.

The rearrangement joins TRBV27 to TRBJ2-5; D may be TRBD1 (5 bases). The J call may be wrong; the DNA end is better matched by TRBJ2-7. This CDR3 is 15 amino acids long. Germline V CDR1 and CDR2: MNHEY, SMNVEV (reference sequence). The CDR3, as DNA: TGTGCCAGCAGTTCCTCAGGGATAGCACTCTACGAGCAGTACTTC. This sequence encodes CASSSSGIALYEQYF.

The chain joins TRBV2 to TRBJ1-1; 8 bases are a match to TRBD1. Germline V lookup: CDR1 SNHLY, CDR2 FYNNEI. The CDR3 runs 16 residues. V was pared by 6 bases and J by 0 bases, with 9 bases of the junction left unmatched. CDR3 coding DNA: TGTGCCAGCAGGGGACAGGCCTTACTTATGAACACTGAAGCTTTCTTT. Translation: CASRGQALLMNTEAFF.

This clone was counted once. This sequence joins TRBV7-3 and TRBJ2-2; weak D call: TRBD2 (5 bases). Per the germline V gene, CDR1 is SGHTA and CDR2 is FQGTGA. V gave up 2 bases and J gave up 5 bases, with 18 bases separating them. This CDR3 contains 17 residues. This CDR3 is CASSLGGAGPMTGELFF. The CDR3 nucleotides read TGTGCCAGCAGCTTAGGAGGTGCCGGGCCCATGACCGGGGAGCTGTTTTTT.

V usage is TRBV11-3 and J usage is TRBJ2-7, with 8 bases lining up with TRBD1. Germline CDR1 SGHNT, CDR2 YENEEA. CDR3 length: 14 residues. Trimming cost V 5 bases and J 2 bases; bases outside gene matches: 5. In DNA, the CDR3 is TGTGCCAGCAGCGTAGGACAGGGCACCTACGAGCAGTACTTC. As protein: CASSVGQGTYEQYF.

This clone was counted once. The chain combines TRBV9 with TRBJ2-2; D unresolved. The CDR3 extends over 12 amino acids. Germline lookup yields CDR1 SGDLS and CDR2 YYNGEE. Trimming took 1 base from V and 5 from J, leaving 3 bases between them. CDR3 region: CASSVRTGELFF. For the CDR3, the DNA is TGTGCCAGCAGCGTACGGACCGGGGAGCTGTTTTTT. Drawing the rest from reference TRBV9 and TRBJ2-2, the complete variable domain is DSGVTQTPKHLITATGQRVTLRCSPRSGDLSVYWYQQSLDQGLQFLIQYYNGEERAKGNILERFSAQQFPDLHSELNLSSLELGDSALYFCASSVRTGELFFGEGSRLTVL.

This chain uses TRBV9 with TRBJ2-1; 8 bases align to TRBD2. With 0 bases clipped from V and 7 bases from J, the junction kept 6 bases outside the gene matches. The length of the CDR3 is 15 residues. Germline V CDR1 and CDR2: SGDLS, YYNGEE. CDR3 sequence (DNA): TGTGCCAGCAGCGTAGCGGGGGGGCCTAATAATGAGCAGTTCTTC. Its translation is CASSVAGGPNNEQFF.

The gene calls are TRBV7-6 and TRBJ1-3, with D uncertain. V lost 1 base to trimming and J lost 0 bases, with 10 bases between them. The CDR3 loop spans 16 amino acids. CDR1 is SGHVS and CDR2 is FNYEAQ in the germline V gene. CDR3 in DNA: TGTGCCAGCAGCTTAGTGGAGGGAATCTCTGGAAACACCATATATTTT. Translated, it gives CASSLVEGISGNTIYF.

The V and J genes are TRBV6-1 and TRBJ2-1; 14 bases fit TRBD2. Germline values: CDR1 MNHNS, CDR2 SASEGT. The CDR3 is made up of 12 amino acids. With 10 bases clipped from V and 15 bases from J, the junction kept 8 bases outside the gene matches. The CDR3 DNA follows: TGTGCCACTAGGGGACTAGCGGGAGTTATGTTCTTC. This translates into CATRGLAGVMFF.

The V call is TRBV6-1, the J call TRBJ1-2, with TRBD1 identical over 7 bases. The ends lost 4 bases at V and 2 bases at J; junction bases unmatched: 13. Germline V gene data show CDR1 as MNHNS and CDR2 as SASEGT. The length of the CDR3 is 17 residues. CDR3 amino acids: CASSASTTGIENYGYTF. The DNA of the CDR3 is TGTGCCAGCAGTGCCAGCACGACAGGGATCGAGAACTATGGCTACACCTTC.

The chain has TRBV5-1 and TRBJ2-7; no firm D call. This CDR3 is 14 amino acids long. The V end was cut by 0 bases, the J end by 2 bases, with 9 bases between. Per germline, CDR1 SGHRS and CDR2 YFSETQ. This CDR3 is CASSLGGSAYEQYF. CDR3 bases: TGCGCCAGCAGCTTGGGCGGCAGCGCCTACGAGCAGTACTTC.